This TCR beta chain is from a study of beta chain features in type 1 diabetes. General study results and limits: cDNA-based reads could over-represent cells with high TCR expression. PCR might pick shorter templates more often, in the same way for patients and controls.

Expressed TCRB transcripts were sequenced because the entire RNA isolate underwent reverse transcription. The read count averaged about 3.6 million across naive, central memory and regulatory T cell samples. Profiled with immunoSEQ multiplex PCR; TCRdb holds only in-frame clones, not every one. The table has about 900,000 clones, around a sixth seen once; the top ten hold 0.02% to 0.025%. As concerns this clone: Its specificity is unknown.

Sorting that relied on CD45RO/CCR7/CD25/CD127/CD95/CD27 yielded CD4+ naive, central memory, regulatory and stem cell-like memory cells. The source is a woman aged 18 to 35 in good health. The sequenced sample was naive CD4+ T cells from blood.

The CDR3 nucleotides are TGTGCCAGCAGCTTAGTAGTGGGACAGGGGGATCACTACGAGCAGTACTTC. This encodes CASSLVVGQGDHYEQYF. This chain uses TRBV7-2 with TRBJ2-7, with 11 bases identical to TRBD1. Looked up from germline, CDR1 is SGHTA and CDR2 is FQGNSA. With V trimmed by 1 base and J by 3 bases, 8 bases remained unmatched. CDR3 size: 17 residues.